The entry below describes one TCR beta chain. This clone was observed a few times. Its target antigen remains unknown. No quality values exist for individual bases; no much larger clone is one base distant. These data come from a study of cytomegalovirus exposure and HLA in healthy donors (dated by TCRdb to 2016 to 2017). Study-wide context: According to a later analysis, the roughly 120 validation repertoires were produced on the same platform as the roughly 600 repertoires of the first cohort. Besides the first cohort of roughly 700 subjects, a separate validation cohort made up of 95 to 150 different subjects was used. High-throughput TCR immunosequencing, statistical association of individual TCRs with disease status, and machine learning were combined to predict cytomegalovirus infection status. The study aimed to test whether cataloging public T cell receptors could reveal signatures of past pathogen exposure.

The donors belonged to the validation cohort of 90 to 150 subjects, which was separate from the approximately 700-subject first cohort. The full study reports these points: In vitro tests confirmed that three of the cytomegalovirus-associated TCR beta chains recognize cytomegalovirus antigens. Subsequent analysis determined that TCRs grouped into clusters in the first cohort also showed a tendency toward co-occurrence across the roughly 110 validation repertoires, and approximately 93% of cluster scores exceeded 0. The classifier was reported to diagnose cytomegalovirus status with high specificity and sensitivity in both the original cohort and the validation cohort. All 120 or so repertoires were used to score co-occurrence in the validation cohort in a later analysis, because that analysis had no HLA typing for the cohort. The authors suggested that the approach could potentially be extended to other disease states and immunological phenotypes. Most TCR sequences were seen in very few donors, while some public TCRs were found in many individuals. The study gave a list of under 200 TCR beta chains associated with cytomegalovirus.

CDR1 and CDR2, per the germline V gene (reference sequence), are SGHNT and YYREEE. The junction shows trimming of 0 bases on V and 0 bases on J, plus 15 bases between the germline ends. The CDR3 has 17 amino acids, counting the end cysteine and phenylalanine. Here the CDR3 DNA is all that survives: 51 bases in frame from base 1. Libraries were built with the immunoSEQ multiplex PCR assay. The study's processing was this. A statistical classification framework was built for diagnosing cytomegalovirus status from the catalog of TCR beta chain sequences. In its TCRdb copy, this immuneACCESS table keeps in-frame sequences only and misses some clones. Where compared with another copy, unresolved V genes explain less than half of these, and the others have no known cause. V and J calls and clone size are as listed in that table; D and trimming were resolved from the DNA. The sample yields around 98,000 clones; roughly 85% were counted once. The ten largest clones represent roughly 3.9% of the sample.

The sequence was collected from a woman aged 25 to 45 in good health and CMV-seronegative. The chain links TRBV5-4 with TRBJ1-1; the D region possibly corresponds to TRBD1 (6 bases align). The specimen was PBMCs. The DNA is TGTGCCAGCAGCTTGGGTGGCGGGGGCGGAATGAACACTGAAGCTTTCTTT. The translation is CASSLGGGGGMNTEAFF.